The present T cell receptor (beta chain) was sequenced within a study of CD8 T cells in ankylosing spondylitis. This clonotype was picked up a small number of times. The target antigen is unknown. V gave up 7 bases and J gave up 5 bases; unmatched junction bases: 8. Germline CDR1 and CDR2: MDHEN and SYDVKM. The CDR3 is 15 amino acids. Study-wide points: Earlier studies detected some motif variants in reactive arthritis synovial fluid and blood. Ankylosing spondylitis blood appeared to carry a characteristic TCR beta motif of roughly 8 highly homologous variants. Researchers report that disease-linked clones proved CD8+ and relatively rare in peripheral blood. Matched ankylosing spondylitis synovial fluid reportedly contained a significantly enriched population of disease-linked clones.

As the method for making TCR beta libraries, quantitative 5'-RACE with molecular barcodes was used. TCRdb processed the 5' RACE reads anew with MiXCR; each CDR3 protein has one entry. This table has a few hundred thousand distinct CDR3 sequences, around 22% appearing once. This chain joins TRBV28 and TRBJ2-1; 10 positions match TRBD2. Source material: blood, either unsorted or a sorted T cell fraction (not recorded which). The clonotype was recovered from a male donor with ankylosing spondylitis. CDR3 bases: TGTGCCAGCATCTCGGGGACTAGCGACCACAATGAGCAGTTCTTC. This sequence encodes CASISGTSDHNEQFF. Based on the CDR3 plus reference TRBV28 and TRBJ2-1, the full variable domain is DVKVTQSSRYLVKRTGEKVFLECVQDMDHENMFWYRQDPGLGLRLIYFSYDVKMKEKGDIPEGYSVSREKKERFSLILESASTNQTSMYLCASISGTSDHNEQFFGPGTRLTVL.